One and the same sample provided the 26 T cell receptor beta chains below, sequenced in a study of blood T cell repertoires in COVID-19. Clones were read by immunoSEQ multiplex PCR, and TCRdb kept only the in-frame ones, dropping some. The sample contains more than 85,000 clones, approximately 80% of which appear only once. The sequenced material came from peripheral blood. These receptors were obtained from a woman aged 80 or older with active or convalescent COVID-19.

This clone showed up just a few times. This chain links TRBV4-1 with TRBJ2-3; D unresolved. The CDR3 contains 12 residues. Deletions cut 3 bases from V and 5 bases from J, with 6 bases between. Germline V CDR1 and CDR2: MGHRA, YSYEKL. The CDR3 region has the DNA TGCGCCAGCAGCCAGGCTGGAGATACGCAGTATTTT. It is translated as CASSQAGDTQYF.

The V gene is TRBV27, the J gene TRBJ1-5; 8 nucleotides line up with TRBD1. J was trimmed by 0 bases and V by 4 bases; bases with no gene match: 11. The CDR3 sequence is 18 residues long. Germline V gene data show CDR1 as MNHEY and CDR2 as SMNVEV (reference sequence). The CDR3 nucleotides are TGTGCCAGCAGTTCCCAATTCCGGGACAGGTATAGCAATCAGCCCCAGCATTTT. Translating gives CASSSQFRDRYSNQPQHF.

The chain couples TRBV5-1 to TRBJ2-3, with 8 bases aligning to TRBD2. The germline V gene has CDR1 SGHRS and CDR2 YFSETQ. This CDR3 comprises 15 residues. V trimming: 0 bases; J trimming: 1 base; junction bases outside the gene matches: 1. CDR3 loop: CASSLVSGGTDTQYF. The CDR3 region has the DNA TGCGCCAGCAGCTTGGTTAGCGGGGGCACAGATACGCAGTATTTT.

V is TRBV28 and J is TRBJ1-2; D not resolved. The V end was cut by 3 bases, the J end by 8 bases, with 22 bases between. The CDR3 is 16 residues long. The germline CDR1 and CDR2 sequences are MDHEN and SYDVKM. The CDR3 is CASSFAGQSDVEGYTF. In DNA, the CDR3 is TGTGCCAGCAGTTTCGCGGGTCAGTCCGACGTCGAGGGCTACACCTTC.

This clone was found once. In nucleotides, the CDR3 is TGCGCCAGGACGGAGGACGAGCAGTACTTC. Its translation: CARTEDEQYF. The chain has TRBV4-1 and TRBJ2-7, with D possibly TRBD2 on 5 matching bases. V was pared by 9 bases and J by 5 bases, with 8 bases between. This CDR3 has 10 residues. CDR1 is MGHRA, CDR2 YSYEKL, per germline.

The chain employs TRBV5-5 and TRBJ2-1; possible D gene TRBD1, 6 bases. The CDR3 length is 13 residues. V gave up 0 bases and J gave up 9 bases, with 10 bases separating them. CDR1 SGHKS and CDR2 YYEKEE come from the germline V gene (reference sequence). This CDR3 reads CASSLGRGTEQFF. The DNA of the CDR3 is TGTGCCAGCAGCTTGGGCAGGGGCACTGAGCAGTTCTTC.

This clone has a handful of counts. The chain employs TRBV2 and TRBJ2-1, with D possibly matching TRBD2 (5 bases). CDR1 is SNHLY, CDR2 FYNNEI, per germline. This CDR3 is built from 15 residues. Trimming took off 4 bases at V and 0 bases at J, with 10 bases between the two ends. Here the CDR3 reads CASSVGRVSYNEQFF. CDR3 nucleotide sequence: TGTGCCAGCAGTGTTGGGCGGGTCTCCTACAATGAGCAGTTCTTC.

The chain couples TRBV9 to TRBJ2-5; 9 bases are shared with TRBD2. V was pared by 3 bases and J by 3 bases, with 12 bases of the junction left unmatched. This CDR3 is 17 amino acids long. Per germline, CDR1 SGDLS and CDR2 YYNGEE. CDR3: CASSAPLMTSGKETQYF. The CDR3 bases are TGTGCCAGCAGCGCACCCCTCATGACTAGCGGAAAAGAGACCCAGTACTTC.

The CDR3 sequence is CASSSGTGAYEQYF. Written as DNA, the CDR3 is TGTGCCAGCAGTTCCGGGACAGGGGCCTACGAGCAGTACTTC. The J gene is TRBJ2-7, the V gene TRBV28; the match to TRBD1 covers 10 bases. This CDR3 region has 14 residues. J gave up 2 bases and V 4 bases, and 2 bases lay outside the gene matches. Germline CDR1 reads MDHEN; CDR2 reads SYDVKM.

The chain combines TRBV3-1 (or the pseudogene TRBV3-2) with TRBJ2-7; 11 bases are a match to TRBD1. This CDR3 is built from 16 residues. V shed 0 bases, J shed 4 bases, and the junction held 5 bases outside the gene matches. Germline V gene lookup returns CDR1 LGHDT and CDR2 YNNKEL (reference sequence). CDR3 region: CASSQDGQGARYEQYF. The CDR3 coding sequence is TGTGCCAGCAGCCAAGACGGACAGGGGGCTAGGTACGAGCAGTACTTC.

The chain uses TRBV5-6 and TRBJ1-2, with D unresolved. Trimming pared 1 base from V and 8 bases from J, leaving 9 bases between. CDR3 length equals 12 residues. CDR1 and CDR2 from the germline V gene are SGHDT and YYEEEE. The CDR3: CASSLPGLGYTF. The CDR3 nucleotides are TGTGCCAGCAGCTTGCCGGGGTTAGGCTACACCTTC. Full variable domain (remainder filled in from reference TRBV5-6 and TRBJ1-2): DAGVTQSPTHLIKTRGQQVTLRCSPKSGHDTVSWYQQALGQGPQFIFQYYEEEERQRGNFPDRFSGHQFPNYSSELNVNALLLGDSALYLCASSLPGLGYTFGSGTRLTVV.

In its sample, this clone was seen once. The chain links TRBV9 to TRBJ2-3; 7 positions match TRBD2. V lost 0 bases to trimming and J lost 2 bases; unmatched junction nucleotides: 9. The CDR3 is 17 amino acids. Germline lookup yields CDR1 SGDLS and CDR2 YYNGEE. The chain's CDR3 is CASSVGTSEYYTDTQYF. The CDR3 nucleotides read TGTGCCAGCAGCGTAGGAACTAGCGAATATTACACAGATACGCAGTATTTT.

The chain links TRBV5-4 to TRBJ2-5; 8 bases line up with TRBD1. Germline V gene sequence: CDR1 SGHNT, CDR2 YYREEE (reference sequence). The CDR3 has 15 residues. V lost 9 bases, J lost 2 bases, and 12 bases stayed unmatched. The CDR3 DNA sequence: TGTGCCACCAAACAGGGGGGCAGGTTACAAGAGACCCAGTACTTC. It encodes CATKQGGRLQETQYF. The full variable domain, its missing parts supplied by reference TRBV5-4 and TRBJ2-5, is ETGVTQSPTHLIKTRGQQVTLRCSSQSGHNTVSWYQQALGQGPQFIFQYYREEENGRGNFPPRFSGLQFPNYSSELNVNALELDDSALYLCATKQGGRLQETQYFGPGTRLLVL.

The V and J genes are TRBV5-4 and TRBJ2-1; 9 bases align to TRBD2. The CDR3 spans 15 residues. CDR1 is SGHNT, CDR2 YYREEE, per germline (reference sequence). With 4 bases clipped from V and 4 bases from J, the junction kept 6 bases outside the gene matches. This chain's CDR3 is CASSPGTSPYNEQFF. CDR3 DNA sequence: TGTGCCAGCAGCCCCGGGACTAGCCCTTACAATGAGCAGTTCTTC.

The chain combines TRBV5-1 with TRBJ2-7; a weak D match, TRBD2 (6 bases). Per the germline V gene, CDR1 is SGHRS and CDR2 is YFSETQ. The CDR3 consists of 15 residues. With 1 base removed from V and 2 bases from J, the gap between germline ends came to 13 bases. The CDR3 sequence is CASSLLAGTTYEQYF. The CDR3 coding sequence is TGCGCCAGCAGCTTGCTGGCGGGAACTACCTACGAGCAGTACTTC. Full variable domain (remainder filled in from reference TRBV5-1 and TRBJ2-7): KAGVTQTPRYLIKTRGQQVTLSCSPISGHRSVSWYQQTPGQGLQFLFEYFSETQRNKGNFPGRFSGRQFSNSRSEMNVSTLELGDSALYLCASSLLAGTTYEQYFGPGTRLTVT.

The chain links TRBV7-8 to TRBJ1-6; D may be TRBD1 (6 bases). V shed 5 bases and J shed 14 bases, with 25 bases lying between them. CDR1 SGHVS and CDR2 FQNEAQ come from the germline V gene. The CDR3 spans 16 residues. The CDR3 here is CASSTPSGHLDVSLHF. CDR3 DNA: TGTGCCAGCAGCACACCCTCGGGACACCTGGATGTATCCCTCCACTTT.

This clone was found once. The chain joins TRBV5-6 to TRBJ2-1, with D perhaps matching TRBD2 (5 bases). The germline gives CDR1 SGHDT, CDR2 YYEEEE. The CDR3 has 18 residues. The germline V and J ends were trimmed by 2 bases and 4 bases, with 22 bases remaining between them. CDR3: CASSLPSVAGGFYNEQFF. The CDR3 DNA follows: TGTGCCAGCAGCTTACCATCAGTCGCTGGCGGGTTTTACAATGAGCAGTTCTTC. The complete variable domain, with remaining parts taken from reference TRBV5-6 and TRBJ2-1, reads DAGVTQSPTHLIKTRGQQVTLRCSPKSGHDTVSWYQQALGQGPQFIFQYYEEEERQRGNFPDRFSGHQFPNYSSELNVNALLLGDSALYLCASSLPSVAGGFYNEQFFGPGTRLTVL.

CDR3 loop: CASSHKRGGGVETQYF. The CDR3 DNA follows: TGTGCCAGCAGCCACAAGCGGGGAGGGGGTGTAGAGACCCAGTACTTC. The chain joins TRBV7-2 to TRBJ2-5; weak D call: TRBD2 (7 bases). The CDR3 is made up of 16 amino acids. V gave up 5 bases and J gave up 4 bases, with 20 bases separating them. The V gene's germline CDR1 is SGHTA and CDR2 FQGNSA. Supplemented by reference TRBV7-2 and TRBJ2-5, the full variable domain reads GAGVSQSPSNKVTEKGKDVELRCDPISGHTALYWYRQSLGQGLEFLIYFQGNSAPDKSGLPSDRFSAERTGGSVSTLTIQRTQQEDSAVYLCASSHKRGGGVETQYFGPGTRLLVL.

The chain carries TRBV5-1 and TRBJ2-1, with TRBD1 identical over 7 bases. From germline, CDR1 is SGHRS and CDR2 YFSETQ. The CDR3 length is 13 residues. The V and J ends lost 4 bases and 10 bases, in that order; junction bases with no gene match: 8. In DNA form, the CDR3 reads TGCGCCAGCAGCAAAAACAGGGGCCCCGAGCAGTTCTTC. Residues: CASSKNRGPEQFF.

V is TRBV28 and J is TRBJ1-4, with D tentatively TRBD1 (6 bases). V was clipped by 3 bases and J by 0 bases, with 14 bases between them. CDR3 size: 17 residues. CDR1 is MDHEN and CDR2 is SYDVKM in the germline V gene. The CDR3 loop reads CASSFSRGIATNEKLFF. The CDR3 DNA sequence: TGTGCCAGCAGTTTCAGCAGGGGAATTGCAACTAATGAAAAACTGTTTTTT.

V gene TRBV27 combines with J gene TRBJ2-1, with 8 nucleotides matching TRBD2. The V gene end was trimmed by 6 bases and the J gene end by 6 bases; junction bases not matched to a gene: 10. Germline CDR1 and CDR2: MNHEY and SMNVEV (reference sequence). CDR3 size: 15 residues. The CDR3 sequence is CASRPGTSGSNEQFF. DNA of the CDR3: TGTGCCAGCAGGCCCGGAACTAGCGGCTCCAATGAGCAGTTCTTC.

The chain recombines TRBV29-1 with TRBJ1-2, with 9 bases lining up with TRBD1. The germline CDR1 and CDR2 sequences are SQVTM and ANQGSEA. V trimming: 3 bases; J trimming: 7 bases; junction bases outside the gene matches: 9. The CDR3 loop spans 14 amino acids. CDR3 loop: CSVDPTGGDGGYTF. The CDR3 DNA follows: TGCAGCGTTGACCCTACAGGGGGCGATGGTGGCTACACCTTC.

CDR3 nucleotide sequence: TGCGCCAGCAGGTCCCCATCGACAGGGGATCGTGAAAAACTGTTTTTT. It specifies CASRSPSTGDREKLFF. The chain carries TRBV5-1 and TRBJ1-4, with 8 bases lining up with TRBD1. The CDR3 sequence is 16 residues long. The V gene end was trimmed by 5 bases and the J gene end by 7 bases; junction bases not matched to a gene: 13. Germline V gene sequence: CDR1 SGHRS, CDR2 YFSETQ.

The V call is TRBV7-9, the J call TRBJ1-1; 8 bases are a match to TRBD1. This CDR3 has 14 amino acids. Germline loops: CDR1 SEHNR, CDR2 FQNEAQ (reference sequence). Germline trimming cut 3 bases from V and 4 bases from J; bases unmatched to any gene: 4. CDR3 nucleotides: TGTGCCAGCAGCTTTCAGGGGGCCGGCACTGAAGCTTTCTTT. Amino acid sequence: CASSFQGAGTEAFF.

The rearrangement links TRBV10-2 to TRBJ2-1, with 12 bases fitting TRBD2. V dropped 0 bases and J dropped 12; count of bases not matched to a gene: 12. Looked up from germline, CDR1 is WSHSY and CDR2 is SAAADI. This CDR3 has 17 residues. For the CDR3, the DNA is TGCGCCAGCAGTGAGTCTACAGGGGGCTTGACTAGCGGGGGGCAGTTCTTC. Its protein is CASSESTGGLTSGGQFF.

The chain is built from TRBV3-1 (or the pseudogene TRBV3-2) and TRBJ2-7; D unclear. The germline V and J ends were trimmed by 5 bases and 6 bases, with 14 bases remaining between them. This CDR3 comprises 13 residues. The germline CDR1 and CDR2 sequences are LGHDT and YNNKEL (reference sequence). CDR3 DNA: TGTGCCAGCAGCTTCTCAAGATCTAGCGAGCAGTACTTC. Translating gives CASSFSRSSEQYF.